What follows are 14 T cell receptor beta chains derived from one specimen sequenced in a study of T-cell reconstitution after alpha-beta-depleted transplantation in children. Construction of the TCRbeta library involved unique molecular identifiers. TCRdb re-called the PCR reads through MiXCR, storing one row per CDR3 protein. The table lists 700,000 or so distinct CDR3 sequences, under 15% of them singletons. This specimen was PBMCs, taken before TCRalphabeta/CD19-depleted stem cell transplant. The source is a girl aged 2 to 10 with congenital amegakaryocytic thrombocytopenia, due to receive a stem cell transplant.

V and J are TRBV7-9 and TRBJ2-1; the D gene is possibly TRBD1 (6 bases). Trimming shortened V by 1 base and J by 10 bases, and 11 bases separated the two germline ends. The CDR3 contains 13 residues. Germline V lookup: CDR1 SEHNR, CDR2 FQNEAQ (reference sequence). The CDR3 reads CASSLGGGAEQFF. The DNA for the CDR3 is TGTGCCAGCAGCTTAGGAGGGGGAGCGGAGCAGTTCTTC.

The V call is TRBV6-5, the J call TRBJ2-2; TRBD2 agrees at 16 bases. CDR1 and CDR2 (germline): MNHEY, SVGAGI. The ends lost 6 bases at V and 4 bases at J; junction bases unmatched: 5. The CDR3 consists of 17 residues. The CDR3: CASSRGLAGGRTGELFF. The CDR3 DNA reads TGTGCCAGCAGCCGGGGACTAGCGGGAGGGCGCACCGGGGAGCTGTTTTTT.

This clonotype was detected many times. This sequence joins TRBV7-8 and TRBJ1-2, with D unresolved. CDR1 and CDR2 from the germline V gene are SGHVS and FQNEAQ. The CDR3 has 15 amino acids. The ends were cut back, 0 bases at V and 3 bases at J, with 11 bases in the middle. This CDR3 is CASSLAAPEDYGYTF. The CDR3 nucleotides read TGTGCCAGCAGCTTAGCGGCCCCGGAAGACTATGGCTACACCTTC.

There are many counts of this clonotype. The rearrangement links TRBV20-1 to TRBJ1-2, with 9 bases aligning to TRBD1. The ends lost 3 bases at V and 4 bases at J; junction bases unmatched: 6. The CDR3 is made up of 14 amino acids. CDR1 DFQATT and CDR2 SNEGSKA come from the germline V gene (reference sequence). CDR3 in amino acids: CSARPPGQGYGYTF. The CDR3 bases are TGCAGTGCTAGGCCTCCGGGACAGGGCTATGGCTACACCTTC.

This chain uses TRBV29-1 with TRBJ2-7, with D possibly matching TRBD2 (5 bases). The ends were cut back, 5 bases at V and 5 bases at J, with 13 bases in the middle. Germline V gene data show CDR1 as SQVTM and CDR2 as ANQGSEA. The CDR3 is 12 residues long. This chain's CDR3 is CSVNSGSDEQYF. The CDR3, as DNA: TGCAGCGTTAACAGCGGTTCGGACGAGCAGTACTTC.

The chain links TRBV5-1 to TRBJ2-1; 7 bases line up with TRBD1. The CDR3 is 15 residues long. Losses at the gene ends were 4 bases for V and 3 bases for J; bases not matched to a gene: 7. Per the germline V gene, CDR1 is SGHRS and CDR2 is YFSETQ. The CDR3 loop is CASSVDRSNYNEQFF. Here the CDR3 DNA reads TGCGCCAGCAGCGTGGACAGGAGCAACTACAATGAGCAGTTCTTC.

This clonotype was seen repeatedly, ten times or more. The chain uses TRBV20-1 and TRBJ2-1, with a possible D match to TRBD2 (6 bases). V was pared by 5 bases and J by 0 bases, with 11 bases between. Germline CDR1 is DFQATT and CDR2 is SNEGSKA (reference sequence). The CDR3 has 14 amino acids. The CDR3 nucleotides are TGCAGTGCTCTTGGGACTTTCTCCTACAATGAGCAGTTCTTC. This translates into CSALGTFSYNEQFF.

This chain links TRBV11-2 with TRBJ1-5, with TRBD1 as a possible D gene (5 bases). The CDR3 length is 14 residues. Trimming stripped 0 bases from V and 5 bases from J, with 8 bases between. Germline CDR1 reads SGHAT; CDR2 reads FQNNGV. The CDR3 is CASSLEGPYQPQHF. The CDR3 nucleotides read TGTGCCAGCAGCTTAGAGGGACCCTATCAGCCCCAGCATTTT.

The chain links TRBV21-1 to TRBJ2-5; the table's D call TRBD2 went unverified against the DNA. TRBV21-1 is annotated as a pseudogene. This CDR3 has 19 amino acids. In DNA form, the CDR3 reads TGTGCCAGCAGCGCCTACCAAACAGCGAGACCTCCGTACAACGAGACCCAGTACTTC. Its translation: CASSAYQTARPPYNETQYF.

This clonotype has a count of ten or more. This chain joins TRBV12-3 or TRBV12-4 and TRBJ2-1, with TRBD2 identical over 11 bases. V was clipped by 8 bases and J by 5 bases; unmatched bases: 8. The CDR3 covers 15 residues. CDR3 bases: TGTGCCAGCGGGCCGCCGGGACTAGCGGACAATGAGCAGTTCTTC. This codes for CASGPPGLADNEQFF.

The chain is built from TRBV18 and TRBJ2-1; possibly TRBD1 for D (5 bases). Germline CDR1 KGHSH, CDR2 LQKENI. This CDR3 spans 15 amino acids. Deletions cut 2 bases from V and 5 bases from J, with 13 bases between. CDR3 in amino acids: CASSPAGLLDNEQFF. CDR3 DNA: TGTGCCAGCTCACCAGCAGGGTTACTCGACAATGAGCAGTTCTTC. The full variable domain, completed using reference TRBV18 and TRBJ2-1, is NAGVMQNPRHLVRRRGQEARLRCSPMKGHSHVYWYRQLPEEGLKFMVYLQKENIIDESGMPKERFSAEFPKEGPSILRIQQVVRGDSAAYFCASSPAGLLDNEQFFGPGTRLTVL.

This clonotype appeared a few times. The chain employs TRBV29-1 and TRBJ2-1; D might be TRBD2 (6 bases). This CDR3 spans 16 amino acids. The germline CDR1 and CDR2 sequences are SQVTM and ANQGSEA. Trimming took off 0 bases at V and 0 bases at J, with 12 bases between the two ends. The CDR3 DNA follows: TGCAGCGTTGAAGATCTCGCGGGGAGCTCCTACAATGAGCAGTTCTTC. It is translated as CSVEDLAGSSYNEQFF.

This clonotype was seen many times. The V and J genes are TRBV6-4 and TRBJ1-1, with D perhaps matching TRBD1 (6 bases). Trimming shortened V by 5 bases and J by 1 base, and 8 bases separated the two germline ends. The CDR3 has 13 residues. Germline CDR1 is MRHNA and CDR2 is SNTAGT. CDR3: CASSKTGNTEAFF. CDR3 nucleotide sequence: TGTGCCAGCAGTAAGACAGGGAACACTGAAGCTTTCTTT.

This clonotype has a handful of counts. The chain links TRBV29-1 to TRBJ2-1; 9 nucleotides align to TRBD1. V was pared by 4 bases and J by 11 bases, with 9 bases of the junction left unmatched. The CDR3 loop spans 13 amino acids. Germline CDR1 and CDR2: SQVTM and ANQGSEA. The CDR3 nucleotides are TGCAGCGTTGTACGACAGGGGGAACGGAAGCAGTTCTTC. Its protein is CSVVRQGERKQFF.